These 7 T cell receptor beta chains were sequenced from one sample in a study of radiation and T cells in renal cell carcinoma. Method: immunoSEQ multiplex PCR; TCRdb's copy keeps in-frame clones and lacks some. The sample includes 60,000 to 75,000 clones, about 80% of them seen just once. Time point of the sample: blood 4 weeks post-SBRT, at nephrectomy. As to treatment: 15 Gy SBRT to primary tumor, nephrectomy 4 weeks later. Sequencing used blood, obtained from a patient whose treatment included radiotherapy and nephrectomy. Receptors originate from a man between 60 and 75 years old with renal cell carcinoma.

This chain joins TRBV19 and TRBJ1-4; D is uncertain. Trimming shortened V by 3 bases and J by 7 bases, and 12 bases separated the two germline ends. CDR3 length: 14 residues. Germline V lookup: CDR1 LNHDA, CDR2 SQIVND (reference sequence). This CDR3 reads CASSISAGGEKLFF. The CDR3 DNA follows: TGTGCCAGTAGTATTAGCGCAGGAGGTGAAAAACTGTTTTTT. The whole variable domain, remainder taken from reference TRBV19 and TRBJ1-4, is DGGITQSPKYLFRKEGQNVTLSCEQNLNHDAMYWYRQDPGQGLRLIYYSQIVNDFQKGDIAEGYSVSREKKESFPLTVTSAQKNPTAFYLCASSISAGGEKLFFGSGTQLSVL.

This clone has just a few counts. The V and J genes are TRBV7-9 and TRBJ2-2; D ambiguous. Trimming pared 2 bases from V and 6 bases from J, leaving 16 bases between. The CDR3 length is 16 residues. Germline V lookup: CDR1 SEHNR, CDR2 FQNEAQ (reference sequence). CDR3 loop: CASSLYRPGWPGELFF. CDR3 nucleotides: TGTGCCAGCAGCTTATACCGCCCAGGTTGGCCCGGGGAGCTGTTTTTT.

J is TRBJ1-6 and V is TRBV7-2; 10 bases are shared with TRBD1. V lost 5 bases, J lost 9 bases, and 7 bases stayed unmatched. Germline CDR1 reads SGHTA; CDR2 reads FQGNSA. The CDR3 has 15 amino acids. This CDR3 is CASSPGTGETSPLHF. In nucleotides, the CDR3 is TGTGCCAGCAGCCCAGGGACAGGGGAAACTTCACCCCTCCACTTT.

The chain carries TRBV6-6 and TRBJ1-3, with D possibly matching TRBD1 (6 bases). In germline, CDR1 is MNHNY, CDR2 SVGAGI (reference sequence). Trimming stripped 0 bases from V and 8 bases from J, with 14 bases between. The CDR3 spans 15 residues. CDR3 nucleotide sequence: TGTGCCAGCAGTTACTCGATTACAGGGACGGACACCATATATTTT. It is translated as CASSYSITGTDTIYF.

The chain joins TRBV7-6 to TRBJ2-2, with 11 nucleotides matching TRBD2. Germline V CDR1 and CDR2: SGHVS, FNYEAQ. This CDR3 contains 21 residues. The J segment lost 0 bases and the V segment lost 5 bases, leaving 17 bases of the junction unmatched. CDR3 region: CASSPGPVGLAGTANTGELFF. The CDR3 DNA reads TGTGCCAGCAGCCCCGGGCCAGTAGGACTAGCGGGTACCGCGAACACCGGGGAGCTGTTTTTT.

J is TRBJ1-1 and V is TRBV30; no firm D call. From germline, CDR1 is GTSNPN and CDR2 SVGIG (reference sequence). Trimming took off 2 bases at V and 6 bases at J, with 13 bases between the two ends. This CDR3 has 13 amino acids. CDR3: CAWSKGILPEAFF. CDR3 bases: TGTGCCTGGAGTAAGGGAATCCTCCCTGAAGCTTTCTTT. The full variable domain, its missing parts supplied by reference TRBV30 and TRBJ1-1, is SQTIHQWPATLVQPVGSPLSLECTVEGTSNPNLYWYRQAAGRGLQLLFYSVGIGQISSEVPQNLSASRPQDRQFILSSKKLLLSDSGFYLCAWSKGILPEAFFGQGTRLTVV.

This chain's CDR3 is CASSLAPLGEQYV. CDR3 sequence (DNA): TGCGCCAGCAGCTTGGCCCCCCTAGGCGAGCAGTACGTC. The rearrangement links TRBV5-1 to TRBJ2-7; no clear D gene. CDR1 is SGHRS and CDR2 is YFSETQ in the germline V gene. V lost 0 bases, J lost 6 bases, and 10 bases lay in between. The CDR3 runs 13 residues.